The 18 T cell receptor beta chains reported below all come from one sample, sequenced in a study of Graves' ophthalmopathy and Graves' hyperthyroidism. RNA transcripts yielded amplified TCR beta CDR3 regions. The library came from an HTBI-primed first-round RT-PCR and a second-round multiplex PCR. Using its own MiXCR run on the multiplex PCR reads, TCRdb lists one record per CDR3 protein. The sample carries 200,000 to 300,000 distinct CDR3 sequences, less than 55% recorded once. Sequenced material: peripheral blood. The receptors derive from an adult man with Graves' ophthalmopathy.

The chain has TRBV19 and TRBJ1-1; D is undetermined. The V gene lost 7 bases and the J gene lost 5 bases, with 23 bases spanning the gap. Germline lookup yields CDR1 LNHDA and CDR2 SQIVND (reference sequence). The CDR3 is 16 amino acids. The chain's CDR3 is CASTPTWGRGGTEAFF. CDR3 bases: TGTGCCAGTACCCCTACTTGGGGTCGAGGAGGTACTGAAGCTTTCTTT.

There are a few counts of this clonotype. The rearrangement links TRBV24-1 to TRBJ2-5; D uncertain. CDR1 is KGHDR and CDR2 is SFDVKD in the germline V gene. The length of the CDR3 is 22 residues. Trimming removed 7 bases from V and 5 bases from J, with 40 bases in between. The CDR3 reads CATRLLTDVKTDDIPGWETQYF. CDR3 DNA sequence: TGTGCCACCAGACTGTTGACGGACGTTAAAACGGACGATATCCCCGGTTGGGAGACCCAGTACTTC.

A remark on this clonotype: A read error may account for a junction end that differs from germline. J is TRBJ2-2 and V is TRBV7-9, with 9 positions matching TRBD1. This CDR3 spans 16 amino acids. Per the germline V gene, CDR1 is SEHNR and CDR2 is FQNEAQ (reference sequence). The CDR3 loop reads CASSPQGQGRTGELFF. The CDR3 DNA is TGCGCCAGCAGCCCTCAAGGACAGGGGAGAACCGGGGAGCTGTTTTTT.

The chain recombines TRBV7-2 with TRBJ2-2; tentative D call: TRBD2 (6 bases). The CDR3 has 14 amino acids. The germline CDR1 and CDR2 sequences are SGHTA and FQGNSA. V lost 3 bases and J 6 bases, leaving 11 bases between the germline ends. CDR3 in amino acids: CASSLPRDSGELFF. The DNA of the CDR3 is TGTGCCAGCAGCTTGCCTAGGGACTCCGGGGAGCTGTTTTTT. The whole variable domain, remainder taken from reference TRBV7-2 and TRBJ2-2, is GAGVSQSPSNKVTEKGKDVELRCDPISGHTALYWYRQSLGQGLEFLIYFQGNSAPDKSGLPSDRFSAERTGGSVSTLTIQRTQQEDSAVYLCASSLPRDSGELFFGEGSRLTVL.

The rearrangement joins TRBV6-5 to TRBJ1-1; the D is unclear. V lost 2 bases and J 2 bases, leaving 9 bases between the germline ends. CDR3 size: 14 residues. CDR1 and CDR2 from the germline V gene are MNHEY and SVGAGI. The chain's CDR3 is CASSYIHENTEAFF. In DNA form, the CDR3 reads TGTGCCAGCAGTTACATTCACGAAAACACTGAAGCTTTCTTT.

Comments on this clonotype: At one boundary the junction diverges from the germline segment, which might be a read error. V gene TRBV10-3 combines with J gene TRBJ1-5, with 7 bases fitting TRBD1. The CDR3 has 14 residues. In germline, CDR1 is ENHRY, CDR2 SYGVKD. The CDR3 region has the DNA TGTGCCAGCAGTGAGGGACAGTATGGTCAGCCCCAGCATTTT. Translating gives CASSEGQYGQPQHF.

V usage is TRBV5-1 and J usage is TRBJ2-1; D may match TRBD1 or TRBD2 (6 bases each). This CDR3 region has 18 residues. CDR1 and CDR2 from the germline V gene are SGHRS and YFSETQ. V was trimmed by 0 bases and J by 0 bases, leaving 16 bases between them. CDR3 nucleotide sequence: TGCGCCAGCAGCTTGGCGCCTTGGGGGGCCGGCTCCTACAATGAGCAGTTCTTC. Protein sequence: CASSLAPWGAGSYNEQFF.

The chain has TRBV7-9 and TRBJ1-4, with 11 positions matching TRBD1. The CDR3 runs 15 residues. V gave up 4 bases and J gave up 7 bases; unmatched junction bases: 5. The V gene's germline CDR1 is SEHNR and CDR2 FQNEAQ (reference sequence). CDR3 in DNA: TGTGCCAGCAGCTCATGGACAGGGGGCTCTGAAAAACTGTTTTTT. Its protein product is CASSSWTGGSEKLFF.

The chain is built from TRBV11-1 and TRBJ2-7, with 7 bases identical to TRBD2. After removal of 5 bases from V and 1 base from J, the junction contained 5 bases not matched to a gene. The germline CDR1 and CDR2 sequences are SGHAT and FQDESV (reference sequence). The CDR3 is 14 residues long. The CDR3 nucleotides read TGTGCCAGCAGCACACGACTAGCTTCCTACGAGCAGTACTTC. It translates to CASSTRLASYEQYF.

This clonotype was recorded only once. The CDR3 here is CATSQGTGAPNEKLFF. The DNA of the CDR3 is TGTGCCACCAGCCAGGGGACAGGGGCCCCTAATGAAAAACTGTTTTTT. The chain carries TRBV15 and TRBJ1-4; 10 nucleotides align to TRBD1. This CDR3 has 16 residues. V shed 5 bases and J 3 bases; nucleotides not matched to a gene: 6. CDR1 and CDR2 from the germline V gene are LNHNV and YYDKDF (reference sequence).

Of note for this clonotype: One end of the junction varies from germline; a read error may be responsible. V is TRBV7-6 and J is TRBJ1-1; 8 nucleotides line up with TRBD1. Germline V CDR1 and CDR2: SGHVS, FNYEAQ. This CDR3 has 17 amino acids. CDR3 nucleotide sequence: TGCGCCAGCAGCCAAGTCCCGCAGGGGGCGGGACGGACTGAAGCTTTCTTT. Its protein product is CASSQVPQGAGRTEAFF.

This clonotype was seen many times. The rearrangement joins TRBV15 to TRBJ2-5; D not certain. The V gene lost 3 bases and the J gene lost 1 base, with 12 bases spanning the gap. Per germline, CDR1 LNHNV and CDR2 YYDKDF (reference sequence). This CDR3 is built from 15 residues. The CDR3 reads CATSSPDGRQETQYF. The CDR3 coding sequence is TGTGCCACCAGCAGCCCTGACGGACGCCAAGAGACCCAGTACTTC.

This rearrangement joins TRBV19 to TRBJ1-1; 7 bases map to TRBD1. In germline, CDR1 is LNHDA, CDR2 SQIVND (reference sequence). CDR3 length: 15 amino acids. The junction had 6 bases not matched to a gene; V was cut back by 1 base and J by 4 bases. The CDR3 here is CASSIGQGISTEAFF. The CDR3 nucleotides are TGTGCCAGTAGTATAGGACAGGGCATAAGCACTGAAGCTTTCTTT.

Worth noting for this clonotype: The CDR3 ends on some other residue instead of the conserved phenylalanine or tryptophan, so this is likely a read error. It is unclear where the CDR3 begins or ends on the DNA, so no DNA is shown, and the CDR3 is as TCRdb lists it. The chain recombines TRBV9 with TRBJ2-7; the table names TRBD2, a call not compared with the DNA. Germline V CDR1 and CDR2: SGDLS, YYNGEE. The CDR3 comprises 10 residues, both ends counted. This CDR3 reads CASSLAGLAG.

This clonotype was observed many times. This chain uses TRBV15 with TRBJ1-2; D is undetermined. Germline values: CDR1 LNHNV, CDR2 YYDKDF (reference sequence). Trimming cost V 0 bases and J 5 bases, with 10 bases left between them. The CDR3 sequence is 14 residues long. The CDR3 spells CATSRDRTSYGYTF. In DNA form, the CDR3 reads TGTGCCACCAGCAGAGATCGGACGTCTTATGGCTACACCTTC. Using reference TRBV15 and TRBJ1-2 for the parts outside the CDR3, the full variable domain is DAMVIQNPRYQVTQFGKPVTLSCSQTLNHNVMYWYQQKSSQAPKLLFHYYDKDFNNEADTPDNFQSRRPNTSFCFLDIRSPGLGDTAMYLCATSRDRTSYGYTFGSGTRLTVV.

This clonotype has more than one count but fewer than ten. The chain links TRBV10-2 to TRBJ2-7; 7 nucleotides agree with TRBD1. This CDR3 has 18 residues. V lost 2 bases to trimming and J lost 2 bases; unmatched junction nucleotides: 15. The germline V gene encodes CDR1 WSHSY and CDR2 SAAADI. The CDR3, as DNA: TGCGCCAGCAGTGAGATTGGGTTCTTGGGACAGAGAGCCTACGAGCAGTACTTC. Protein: CASSEIGFLGQRAYEQYF.

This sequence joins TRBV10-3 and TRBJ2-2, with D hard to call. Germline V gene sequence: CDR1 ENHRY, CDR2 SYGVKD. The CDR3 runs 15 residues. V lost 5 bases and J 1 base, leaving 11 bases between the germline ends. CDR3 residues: CAISLGNENTGELFF. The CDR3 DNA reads TGTGCCATCAGTTTAGGAAACGAGAACACCGGGGAGCTGTTTTTT.

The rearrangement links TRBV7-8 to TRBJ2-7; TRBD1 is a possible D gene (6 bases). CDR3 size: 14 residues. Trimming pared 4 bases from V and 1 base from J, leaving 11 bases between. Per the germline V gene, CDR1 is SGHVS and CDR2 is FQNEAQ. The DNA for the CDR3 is TGTGCCAGCAGCTCCACGGGACATTCCTACGAGCAGTACTTC. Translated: CASSSTGHSYEQYF.